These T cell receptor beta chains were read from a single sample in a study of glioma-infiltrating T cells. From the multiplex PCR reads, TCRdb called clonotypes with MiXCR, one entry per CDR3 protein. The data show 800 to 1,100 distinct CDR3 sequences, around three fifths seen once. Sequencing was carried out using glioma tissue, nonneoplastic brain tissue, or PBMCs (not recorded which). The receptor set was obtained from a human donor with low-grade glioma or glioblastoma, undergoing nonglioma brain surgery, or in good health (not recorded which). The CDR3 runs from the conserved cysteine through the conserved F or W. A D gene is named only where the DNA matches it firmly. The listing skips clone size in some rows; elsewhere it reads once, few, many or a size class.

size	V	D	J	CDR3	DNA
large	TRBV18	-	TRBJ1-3	CASSPQGSGNTIYF	TGTGCCAGCTCACCACAGGGCTCTGGAAACACCATATATTTT
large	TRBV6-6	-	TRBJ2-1	CASSYMGDEQFF	TGTGCCAGCAGTTACATGGGGGATGAGCAGTTCTTC
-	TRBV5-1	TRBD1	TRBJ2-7	CASSLETSGTEEYEQYF	TGCGCCAGCAGCTTGGAAACGTCCGGGACAGAAGAATACGAGCAGTACTTC
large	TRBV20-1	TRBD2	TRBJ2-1	CSFAGVGGNEQFF	TGCAGTTTCGCGGGGGTTGGGGGCAATGAGCAGTTCTTC
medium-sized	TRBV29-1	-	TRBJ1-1	CSVETRPGDRAEAFF	TGCAGCGTTGAAACGAGGCCGGGGGATAGAGCTGAAGCTTTCTTT
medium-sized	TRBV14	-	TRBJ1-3	CATGHTRNTIYF	TGTGCCACCGGTCATACCCGAAACACCATATATTTT
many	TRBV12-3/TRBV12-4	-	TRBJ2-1	CASSLLGDKGNEQFF	TGTGCCAGCAGTTTATTGGGGGATAAAGGCAATGAGCAGTTCTTC
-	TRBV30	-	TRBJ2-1	CAWSPGHNGQLF	TGTGCCTGGAGTCCAGGGCACAATGGGCAGCTCTTC
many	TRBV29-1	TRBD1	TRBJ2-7	CSARDRGTYEQYF	TGCAGCGCCCGGGACAGGGGAACCTACGAGCAGTACTTC
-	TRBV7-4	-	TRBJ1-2	CAKRAGASDYTF	TGTGCCAAAAGGGCAGGGGCCTCCGACTACACCTTC
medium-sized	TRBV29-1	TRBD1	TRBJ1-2	CSADRGQTYGYTF	TGCAGCGCTGACAGGGGGCAGACCTATGGCTACACCTTC
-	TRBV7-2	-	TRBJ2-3	CAREDLSTQYF	TGTGCCAGGGAGGACCTCAGCACGCAGTATTTT
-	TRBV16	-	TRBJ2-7	CASSQDTGGAREQYF	TGTGCCAGCAGCCAAGATACTGGGGGGGCGCGGGAACAGTACTTC
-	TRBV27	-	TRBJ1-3	CASSLSVLGDTGNTIYF	TGTGCCAGCAGTTTATCGGTCCTCGGGGACACTGGAAACACCATATATTTT
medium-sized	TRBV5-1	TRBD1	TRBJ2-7	CASSLEPSGTEDYEQYF	TGCGCCAGCAGCTTGGAACCGTCCGGGACAGAAGACTACGAGCAGTACTTC
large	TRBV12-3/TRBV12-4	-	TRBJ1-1	CASRVRDSSADRNTEAFF	TGTGCCAGCAGGGTTAGGGATAGTTCGGCGGACCGGAACACTGAAGCTTTCTTT
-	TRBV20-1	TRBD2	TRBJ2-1	CSAATGGGLGGRSYNEQFF	TGCAGTGCTGCCACGGGGGGGGGCTTGGGCGGGCGGAGCTACAATGAGCAGTTCTTC
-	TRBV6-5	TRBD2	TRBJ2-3	CASSLSASGGTDTQYF	TGTGCCAGCAGTCTTTCGGCTAGCGGGGGAACAGATACGCAGTACTTT
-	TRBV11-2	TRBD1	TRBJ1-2	CASSPGTGHDGYTF	TGTGCTAGCAGCCCAGGGACAGGGCACGACGGCTACACCTTC
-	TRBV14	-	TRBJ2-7	CASSPERSYEQYF	TGTGCCAGCAGCCCAGAGAGGAGCTACGAGCAGTACTTC
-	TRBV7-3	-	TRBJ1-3	CASSFASFSGNTLYF	TGTGCCAGCAGTTTCGCATCCTTTTCTGGAAATACGCTCTATTTT
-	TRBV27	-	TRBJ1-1	CASSTNQNTEAFF	TGTGCCAGCAGTACCAACCAGAACACTGAAGCCTTCTTT
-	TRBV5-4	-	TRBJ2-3	CASSSSGFTDTQYF	TGTGCCAGCAGCTCAAGCGGGTTCACAGATACGCAGTATTTT
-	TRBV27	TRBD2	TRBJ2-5	CASSRGPSGGPGETQYF	TGTGCCAGCAGCCGGGGACCTAGCGGGGGGCCGGGGGAGACCCAGTACTTC
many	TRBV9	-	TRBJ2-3	CASSVDSAPRATDTQYF	TGTGCCAGCAGCGTAGATAGCGCCCCCCGAGCAACAGATACGCAGTATTTT
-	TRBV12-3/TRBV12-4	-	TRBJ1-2	CASRVGDIVGGYTF	TGTGCCAGCAGGGTTGGGGACATCGTTGGAGGCTACACCTTC
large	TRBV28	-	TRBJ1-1	CASKLNTEAFF	TGTGCCAGCAAACTGAACACTGAAGCTTTCTTT
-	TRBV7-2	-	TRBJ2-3	CASRLGIEGTDTQYF	TGTGCCAGCAGATTAGGGATTGAGGGCACAGATACGCAGTATTTT
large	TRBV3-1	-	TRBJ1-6	CASSQGSRIRPLHF	TGTGCCAGCAGCCAAGGGTCTAGAATTCGACCCCTCCACTTT
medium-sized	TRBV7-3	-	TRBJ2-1	CASSLKVRDEQFF	TGTGCCAGCAGCTTAAAGGTCCGGGATGAGCAGTTCTTC
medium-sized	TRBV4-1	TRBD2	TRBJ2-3	CASSLRAGLAVTDTQYF	TGCGCCAGTTCCCTTAGGGCGGGACTAGCGGTCACAGATACGCAGTATTTT
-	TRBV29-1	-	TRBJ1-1	CSALPGDNEDFF	TGCAGCGCCCTACCCGGGGATAATGAAGATTTCTTT
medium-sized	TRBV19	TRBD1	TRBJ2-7	CASSIAQGDTYEQYF	TGTGCCAGTAGTATAGCCCAGGGGGATACCTACGAGCAGTACTTC
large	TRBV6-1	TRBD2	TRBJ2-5	CASRGLAGEGNRRETQYF	TGTGCCAGCAGGGGACTAGCGGGAGAGGGTAATCGTCGAGAGACCCAGTACTTC
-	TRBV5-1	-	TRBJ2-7	CASSLEPSTTEEYEQYF	TGCGCCAGCAGCTTGGAACCGTCCACGACAGAAGAATACGAGCAGTACTTC